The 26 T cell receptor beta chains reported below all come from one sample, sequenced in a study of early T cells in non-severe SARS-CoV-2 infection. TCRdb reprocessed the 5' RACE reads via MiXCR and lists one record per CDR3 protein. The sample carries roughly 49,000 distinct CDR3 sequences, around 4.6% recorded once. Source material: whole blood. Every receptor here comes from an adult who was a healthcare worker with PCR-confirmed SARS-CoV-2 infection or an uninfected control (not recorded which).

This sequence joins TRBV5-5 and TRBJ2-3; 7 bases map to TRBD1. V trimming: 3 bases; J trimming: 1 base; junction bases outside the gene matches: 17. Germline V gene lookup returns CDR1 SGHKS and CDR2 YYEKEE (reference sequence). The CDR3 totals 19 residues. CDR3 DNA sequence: TGTGCCAGCAGCTGGGGGACAGTTATTCGGCCTGGGGGCACAGATACGCAGTATTTT. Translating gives CASSWGTVIRPGGTDTQYF.

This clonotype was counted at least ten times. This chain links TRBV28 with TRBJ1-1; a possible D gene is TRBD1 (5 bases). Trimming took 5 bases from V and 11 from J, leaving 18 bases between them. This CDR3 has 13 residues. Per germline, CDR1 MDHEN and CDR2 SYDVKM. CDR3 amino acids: CASSTWGSGGAFF. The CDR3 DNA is TGTGCCAGCAGTACGTGGGGGAGCGGTGGGGCTTTCTTT.

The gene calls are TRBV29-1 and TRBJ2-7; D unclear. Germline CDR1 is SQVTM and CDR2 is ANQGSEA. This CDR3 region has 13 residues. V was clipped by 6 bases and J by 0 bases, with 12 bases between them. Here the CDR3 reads CSVFVASSYEQYF. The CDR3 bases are TGCAGCGTCTTCGTGGCTAGCTCCTACGAGCAGTACTTC.

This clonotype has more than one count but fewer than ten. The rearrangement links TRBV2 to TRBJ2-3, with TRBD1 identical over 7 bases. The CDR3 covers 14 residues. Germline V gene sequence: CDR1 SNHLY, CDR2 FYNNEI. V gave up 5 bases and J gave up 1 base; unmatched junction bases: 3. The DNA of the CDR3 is TGTGCCAGCAGTAGGGACAGCGGCACAGATACGCAGTATTTT. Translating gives CASSRDSGTDTQYF.

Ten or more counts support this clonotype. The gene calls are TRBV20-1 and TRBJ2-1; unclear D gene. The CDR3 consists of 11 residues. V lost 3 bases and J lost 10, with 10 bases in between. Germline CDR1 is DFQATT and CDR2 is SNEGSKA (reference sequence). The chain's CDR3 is CSASAEEEQFF. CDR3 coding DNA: TGCAGTGCTAGCGCAGAGGAGGAGCAGTTCTTC.

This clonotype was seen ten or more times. CDR3 coding DNA: TGTGCCACCAGTGAGGAGGTCACCGGGGAGCTGTTTTTT. Its protein is CATSEEVTGELFF. This chain uses TRBV24-1 with TRBJ2-2; tentative D call: TRBD2 (5 bases). This CDR3 comprises 13 residues. V gave up 4 bases and J gave up 4 bases, with 6 bases separating them. Per the germline V gene, CDR1 is KGHDR and CDR2 is SFDVKD.

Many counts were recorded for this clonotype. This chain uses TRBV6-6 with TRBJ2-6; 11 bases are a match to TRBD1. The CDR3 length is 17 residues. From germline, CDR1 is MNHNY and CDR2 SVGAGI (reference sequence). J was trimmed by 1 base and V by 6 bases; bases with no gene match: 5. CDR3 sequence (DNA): TGTGCCAGCAGCAAGGGACAGGGGGATTCTGGGGCCAACGTCCTGACTTTC. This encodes CASSKGQGDSGANVLTF.

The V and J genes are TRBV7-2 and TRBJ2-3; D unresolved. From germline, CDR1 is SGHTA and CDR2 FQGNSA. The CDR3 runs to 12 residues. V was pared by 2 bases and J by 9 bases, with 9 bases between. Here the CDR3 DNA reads TGTGCCAGCAGCTTATTTCGTGGAACGCAGTATTTT. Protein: CASSLFRGTQYF.

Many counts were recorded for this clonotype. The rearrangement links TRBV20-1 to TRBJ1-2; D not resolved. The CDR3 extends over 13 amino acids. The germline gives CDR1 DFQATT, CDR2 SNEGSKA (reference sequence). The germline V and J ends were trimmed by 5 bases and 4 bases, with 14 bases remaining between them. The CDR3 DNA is TGCAGTGCTCGTGCCCCCCGGAGCTATGGCTACACCTTC. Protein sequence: CSARAPRSYGYTF.

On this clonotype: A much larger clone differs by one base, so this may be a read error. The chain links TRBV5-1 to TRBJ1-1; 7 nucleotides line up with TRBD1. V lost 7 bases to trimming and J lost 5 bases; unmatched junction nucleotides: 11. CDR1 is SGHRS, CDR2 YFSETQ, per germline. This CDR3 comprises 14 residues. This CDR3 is CASCIGQEGTEAFF. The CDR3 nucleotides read TGCGCCAGCTGCATCGGACAGGAGGGGACTGAAGCTTTCTTT.

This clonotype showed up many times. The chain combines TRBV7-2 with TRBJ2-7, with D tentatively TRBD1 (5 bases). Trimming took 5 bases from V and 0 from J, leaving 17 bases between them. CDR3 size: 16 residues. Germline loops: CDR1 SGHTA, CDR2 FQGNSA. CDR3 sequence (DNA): TGTGCCAGCAGCCCGCGCGCAGGGTTGAGCTCCTACGAGCAGTACTTC. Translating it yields CASSPRAGLSSYEQYF.

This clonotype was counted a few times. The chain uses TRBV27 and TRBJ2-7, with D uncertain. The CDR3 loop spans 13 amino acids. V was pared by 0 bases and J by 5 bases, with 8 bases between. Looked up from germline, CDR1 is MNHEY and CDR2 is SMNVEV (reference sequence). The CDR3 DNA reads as TGTGCCAGCAGTTTATCTGGGTCCCACGAGCAGTACTTC. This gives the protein CASSLSGSHEQYF.

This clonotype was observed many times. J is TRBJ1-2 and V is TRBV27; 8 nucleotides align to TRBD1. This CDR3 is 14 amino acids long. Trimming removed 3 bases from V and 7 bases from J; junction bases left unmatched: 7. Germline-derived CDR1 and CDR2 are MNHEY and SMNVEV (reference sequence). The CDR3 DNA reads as TGTGCCAGCAGTTTTCAGGGGGCGCGTGTTGGCTACACCTTC. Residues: CASSFQGARVGYTF.

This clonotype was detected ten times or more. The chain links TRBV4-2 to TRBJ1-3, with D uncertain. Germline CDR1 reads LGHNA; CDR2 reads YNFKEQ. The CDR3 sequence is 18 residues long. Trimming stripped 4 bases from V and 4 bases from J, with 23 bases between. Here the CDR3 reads CASSPGSLQGRRGNTIYF. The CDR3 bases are TGTGCCAGCAGCCCCGGCTCCTTACAAGGGCGCAGGGGAAACACCATATATTTT.

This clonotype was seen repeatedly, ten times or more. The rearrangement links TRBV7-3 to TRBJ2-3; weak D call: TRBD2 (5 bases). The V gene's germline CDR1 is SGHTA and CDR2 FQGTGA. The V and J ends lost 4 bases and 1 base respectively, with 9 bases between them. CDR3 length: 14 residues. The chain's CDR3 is CASSSGLRTDTQYF. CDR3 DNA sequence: TGTGCCAGCAGCTCAGGACTCCGCACAGATACGCAGTATTTT.

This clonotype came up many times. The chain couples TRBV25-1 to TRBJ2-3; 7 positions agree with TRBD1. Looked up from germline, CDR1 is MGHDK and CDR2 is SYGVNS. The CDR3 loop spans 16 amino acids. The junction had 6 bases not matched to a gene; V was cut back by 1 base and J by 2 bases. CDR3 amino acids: CASSELMTGPTDTQYF. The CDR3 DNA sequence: TGTGCCAGCAGTGAATTAATGACAGGGCCCACAGATACGCAGTATTTT.

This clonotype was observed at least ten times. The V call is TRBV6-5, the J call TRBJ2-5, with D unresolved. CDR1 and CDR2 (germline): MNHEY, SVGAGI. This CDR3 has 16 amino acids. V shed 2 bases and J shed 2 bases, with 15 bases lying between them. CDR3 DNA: TGTGCCAGCAGTTACACCAGCCGAGGAGTACAAGAGACCCAGTACTTC. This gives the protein CASSYTSRGVQETQYF.

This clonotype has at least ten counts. CDR3 coding DNA: TGCGCCAGCAGCTTGGGCGGGGGGACTGAAGCTTTCTTT. Translating gives CASSLGGGTEAFF. The rearrangement uses TRBV5-1 and TRBJ1-1, with TRBD1 as a possible D gene (5 bases). The CDR3 is 13 amino acids. CDR1 and CDR2 from the germline V gene are SGHRS and YFSETQ. V was clipped by 0 bases and J by 5 bases, with 8 bases between them.

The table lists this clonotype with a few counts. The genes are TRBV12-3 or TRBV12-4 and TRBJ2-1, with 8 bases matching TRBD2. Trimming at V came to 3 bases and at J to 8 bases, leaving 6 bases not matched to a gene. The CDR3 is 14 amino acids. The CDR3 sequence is CASSFSGAVDEQFF. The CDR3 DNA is TGTGCCAGCAGTTTTAGCGGGGCTGTTGATGAGCAGTTCTTC.

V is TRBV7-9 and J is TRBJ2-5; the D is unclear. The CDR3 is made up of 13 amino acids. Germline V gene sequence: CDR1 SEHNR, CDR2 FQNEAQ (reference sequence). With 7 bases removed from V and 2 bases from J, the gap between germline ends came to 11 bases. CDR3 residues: CASNNQAQETQYF. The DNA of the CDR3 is TGTGCCAGCAACAACCAAGCGCAAGAGACCCAGTACTTC.

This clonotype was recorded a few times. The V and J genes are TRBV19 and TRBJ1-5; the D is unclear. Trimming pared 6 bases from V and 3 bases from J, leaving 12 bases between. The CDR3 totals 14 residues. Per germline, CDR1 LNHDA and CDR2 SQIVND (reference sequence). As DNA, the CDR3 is TGTGCCAGTAGCAAAGACGGGGTCAATCAGCCCCAGCATTTT. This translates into CASSKDGVNQPQHF. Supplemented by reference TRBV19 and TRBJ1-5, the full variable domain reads DGGITQSPKYLFRKEGQNVTLSCEQNLNHDAMYWYRQDPGQGLRLIYYSQIVNDFQKGDIAEGYSVSREKKESFPLTVTSAQKNPTAFYLCASSKDGVNQPQHFGDGTRLSIL.

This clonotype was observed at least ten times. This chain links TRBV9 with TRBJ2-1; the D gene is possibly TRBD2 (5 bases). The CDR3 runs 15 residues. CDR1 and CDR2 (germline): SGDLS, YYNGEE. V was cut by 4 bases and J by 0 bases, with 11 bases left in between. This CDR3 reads CASSTRPSSYNEQFF. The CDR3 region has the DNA TGTGCCAGCAGCACTAGACCTAGCTCCTACAATGAGCAGTTCTTC.

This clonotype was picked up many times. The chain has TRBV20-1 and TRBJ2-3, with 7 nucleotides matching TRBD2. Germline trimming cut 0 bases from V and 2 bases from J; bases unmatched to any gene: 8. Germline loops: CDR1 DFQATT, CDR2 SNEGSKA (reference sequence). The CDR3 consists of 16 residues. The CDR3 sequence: CSARDSDSGLTDTQYF. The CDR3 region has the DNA TGCAGTGCTAGAGATTCCGATAGCGGGCTCACAGATACGCAGTATTTT.

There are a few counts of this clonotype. Here the CDR3 DNA reads TGTGCCAGCAGCCCATGGGACAGGGCGGCCTACGAGCAGTACTTC. This translates into CASSPWDRAAYEQYF. The genes are TRBV12-3 or TRBV12-4 and TRBJ2-7; 9 nucleotides align to TRBD1. There are 15 residues in the CDR3. The trim removed 6 bases at V and 2 bases at J, leaving 8 bases unmatched.

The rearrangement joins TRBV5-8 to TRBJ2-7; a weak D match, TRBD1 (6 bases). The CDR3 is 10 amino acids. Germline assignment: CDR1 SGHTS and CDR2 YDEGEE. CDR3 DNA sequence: TGTTCAACAGGGTCCTACGAGCAGTACTTC. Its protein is CSTGSYEQYF.

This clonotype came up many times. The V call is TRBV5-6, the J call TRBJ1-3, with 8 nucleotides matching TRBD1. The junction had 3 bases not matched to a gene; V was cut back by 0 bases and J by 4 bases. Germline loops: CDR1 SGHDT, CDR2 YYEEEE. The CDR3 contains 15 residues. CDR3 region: CASSLVDRDGNTIYF. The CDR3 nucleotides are TGTGCCAGCAGCTTGGTGGACAGGGACGGAAACACCATATATTTT.